Each of the 26 T cell receptor beta chains below was sequenced from the same sample in a study of blood T cell repertoires in COVID-19. The method was immunoSEQ multiplex PCR; TCRdb's version includes in-frame clones alone and lacks a portion of them. This sample has under 250,000 clones, with approximately 89% found just once. Source material: peripheral blood. The receptors shown here come from an older woman who had recovered from COVID-19.

The chain couples TRBV5-1 to TRBJ2-2; perhaps TRBD1 as D (6 bases). The CDR3 is 18 amino acids. V lost 0 bases and J lost 4, with 19 bases in between. Germline V gene data show CDR1 as SGHRS and CDR2 as YFSETQ. The CDR3 DNA reads TGCGCCAGCAGCTTGGCCATCATCAGGGGAAGGGGCACCGGGGAGCTGTTTTTT. Protein product: CASSLAIIRGRGTGELFF.

J is TRBJ1-6 and V is TRBV5-1; D unresolved. Trimming pared 0 bases from V and 14 bases from J, leaving 18 bases between. From germline, CDR1 is SGHRS and CDR2 YFSETQ. The length of the CDR3 is 15 residues. Here the CDR3 reads CASSLEHGSVAALHF. The CDR3 DNA reads TGCGCCAGCAGCTTGGAACACGGGAGCGTAGCGGCCCTCCACTTT.

The chain has TRBV7-2 and TRBJ2-1; 7 bases are a match to TRBD2. The V gene end was trimmed by 1 base and the J gene end by 12 bases; junction bases not matched to a gene: 12. In germline, CDR1 is SGHTA, CDR2 FQGNSA. CDR3 length equals 15 residues. The CDR3, as DNA: TGTGCCAGCAGCTTAGGAAGCGGGGTAGGAGGGGTGCAGTTCTTC. Its translation: CASSLGSGVGGVQFF.

The chain recombines TRBV28 with TRBJ1-2; D is undetermined. The CDR3 totals 11 residues. The V gene lost 7 bases and the J gene lost 5 bases, with 8 bases spanning the gap. Germline assignment: CDR1 MDHEN and CDR2 SYDVKM. For the CDR3, the DNA is TGTGCCAGCAACTCGATTTATGGCTACACCTTC. Its protein product is CASNSIYGYTF.

The rearrangement joins TRBV9 to TRBJ1-4; TRBD1 matches at 9 bases. CDR1 and CDR2 from the germline V gene are SGDLS and YYNGEE. With 7 bases clipped from V and 9 bases from J, the junction kept 13 bases outside the gene matches. The CDR3 covers 15 residues. Written as DNA, the CDR3 is TGTGCCAGCTCTTTACTCGGGACAGGGCTCCAAAAACTGTTTTTT. This sequence encodes CASSLLGTGLQKLFF.

The chain links TRBV9 to TRBJ2-3; D is ambiguous. CDR3 length: 13 amino acids. The germline gives CDR1 SGDLS, CDR2 YYNGEE. The V and J ends lost 0 bases and 4 bases respectively, with 6 bases between them. The CDR3 sequence is CASSVGPPDTQYF. CDR3 sequence (DNA): TGTGCCAGCAGCGTAGGGCCCCCAGATACGCAGTATTTT.

In this sample, this clone turned up once. The CDR3 bases are TGCGCCAGCAGCTTTCAGGGGGAGACCCAGTACTTC. This gives the protein CASSFQGETQYF. The genes are TRBV5-1 and TRBJ2-5; D is perhaps TRBD1 (6 bases). V was trimmed by 2 bases and J by 5 bases, leaving 7 bases between them. The germline V gene encodes CDR1 SGHRS and CDR2 YFSETQ. The CDR3 is 12 residues long.

The chain uses TRBV6-2 or TRBV6-3 and TRBJ2-7; 8 positions match TRBD2. Germline CDR1 and CDR2: MNHEY and SVGEGT. J lost 7 bases, V lost 5 bases, and 7 bases had no gene match. The CDR3 spans 13 residues. CDR3 sequence: CASSNGLALEQYF. The CDR3 DNA sequence: TGTGCCAGCAGTAACGGACTAGCTCTGGAGCAGTACTTC.

The V gene is TRBV28, the J gene TRBJ1-4, with 9 bases identical to TRBD1. The length of the CDR3 is 15 residues. Looked up from germline, CDR1 is MDHEN and CDR2 is SYDVKM. With V trimmed by 6 bases and J by 5 bases, 7 bases remained unmatched. CDR3 sequence: CASSEGTGFNEKLFF. The CDR3 DNA follows: TGTGCCAGCAGCGAGGGGACAGGGTTCAATGAAAAACTGTTTTTT.

CDR3 bases: TGTGCCAGTAGTAGGACAGGGGACGGCGGGGAGCTGTTTTTT. Amino acids: CASSRTGDGGELFF. This rearrangement joins TRBV19 to TRBJ2-2; 9 nucleotides align to TRBD1. The trim removed 4 bases at V and 7 bases at J, leaving 4 bases unmatched. This CDR3 comprises 14 residues. The germline V gene encodes CDR1 LNHDA and CDR2 SQIVND (reference sequence).

The chain joins TRBV28 to TRBJ1-6; 10 positions match TRBD1. Germline CDR1 is MDHEN and CDR2 is SYDVKM. Unmatched junction bases numbered 4, after V lost 6 bases and J lost 8 bases. The CDR3 consists of 14 residues. The CDR3 DNA sequence: TGTGCCAGCAGCTCCGGGACAGGGGATTCACCCCTCCACTTT. Amino acid sequence: CASSSGTGDSPLHF.

CDR3 protein: CASSPLTSGGYTQYF. The CDR3 DNA sequence: TGTGCCAGCAGCCCCCTGACTAGCGGGGGATATACGCAGTATTTT. The chain joins TRBV9 to TRBJ2-3, with TRBD2 matching over 12 bases. Trimming at V came to 4 bases and at J to 7 bases, leaving 7 bases not matched to a gene. The CDR3 runs to 15 residues. Germline values: CDR1 SGDLS, CDR2 YYNGEE.

This chain uses TRBV5-1 with TRBJ2-5; 10 bases map to TRBD1. Germline CDR1 reads SGHRS; CDR2 reads YFSETQ. The CDR3 covers 18 residues. With 0 bases clipped from V and 3 bases from J, the junction kept 11 bases outside the gene matches. The CDR3 loop is CASSLVPPGQGFEETQYF. The CDR3 DNA reads as TGCGCCAGCAGCTTGGTGCCCCCGGGACAGGGGTTTGAAGAGACCCAGTACTTC.

The V call is TRBV15, the J call TRBJ2-3; 9 nucleotides line up with TRBD2. There are 16 residues in the CDR3. The J segment lost 8 bases and the V segment lost 4 bases, leaving 13 bases of the junction unmatched. In germline, CDR1 is LNHNV, CDR2 YYDKDF (reference sequence). The DNA of the CDR3 is TGTGCCACCAGCACCCCCCGCGGGGGGGCTTTAGCTACGCAGTATTTT. Protein sequence: CATSTPRGGALATQYF.

The gene calls are TRBV12-3 or TRBV12-4 and TRBJ2-7; D perhaps matches TRBD2 (5 bases). The CDR3 has 13 residues. Trimming shortened V by 4 bases and J by 1 base, and 8 bases separated the two germline ends. CDR3 protein: CASSSEVSYEQYF. The CDR3 DNA is TGTGCCAGCAGTTCGGAGGTGTCCTACGAGCAGTACTTC.

The chain has TRBV18 and TRBJ2-7; 14 nucleotides match TRBD2. With 4 bases clipped from V and 5 bases from J, the junction kept 10 bases outside the gene matches. The germline gives CDR1 KGHSH, CDR2 LQKENI. This CDR3 has 17 residues. The CDR3 protein is CASSLSTSGGAVHEQYF. The CDR3 coding sequence is TGTGCCAGCTCACTCTCGACTAGCGGGGGGGCCGTCCACGAGCAGTACTTC.

The chain combines TRBV7-9 with TRBJ1-2; 8 nucleotides agree with TRBD1. Germline CDR1 reads SEHNR; CDR2 reads FQNEAQ (reference sequence). V was pared by 5 bases and J by 8 bases, with 13 bases of the junction left unmatched. This CDR3 has 15 amino acids. CDR3 DNA: TGTGCCAGCAGCCCGTCAGGCAGGGGGCTGGAGGGCTACACCTTC. As protein: CASSPSGRGLEGYTF.

V and J are TRBV28 and TRBJ1-4; D call uncertain. CDR1 is MDHEN and CDR2 is SYDVKM in the germline V gene. The CDR3 is made up of 13 amino acids. Trimming removed 6 bases from V and 5 bases from J, with 10 bases in between. DNA of the CDR3: TGTGCCAGCAGCCCACACAGAAATGAAAAACTGTTTTTT. Translating it yields CASSPHRNEKLFF. Drawing the rest from reference TRBV28 and TRBJ1-4, the complete variable domain is DVKVTQSSRYLVKRTGEKVFLECVQDMDHENMFWYRQDPGLGLRLIYFSYDVKMKEKGDIPEGYSVSREKKERFSLILESASTNQTSMYLCASSPHRNEKLFFGSGTQLSVL.

The chain employs TRBV7-2 and TRBJ2-7, with 7 bases aligning to TRBD1. The CDR3 totals 14 residues. The trim removed 2 bases at V and 3 bases at J, leaving 4 bases unmatched. Germline CDR1 reads SGHTA; CDR2 reads FQGNSA. CDR3 residues: CASSLRRQGYEQYF. The DNA of the CDR3 is TGTGCCAGCAGCTTACGGCGACAGGGCTACGAGCAGTACTTC. The full variable domain, rest sourced from reference TRBV7-2 and TRBJ2-7, is GAGVSQSPSNKVTEKGKDVELRCDPISGHTALYWYRQSLGQGLEFLIYFQGNSAPDKSGLPSDRFSAERTGGSVSTLTIQRTQQEDSAVYLCASSLRRQGYEQYFGPGTRLTVT.

This sequence joins TRBV5-1 and TRBJ1-5; TRBD1 matches at 7 bases. The length of the CDR3 is 15 residues. Germline values: CDR1 SGHRS, CDR2 YFSETQ. V was pared by 1 base and J by 5 bases, with 6 bases of the junction left unmatched. The CDR3 loop is CASSLIGDRDQPQHF. In nucleotides, the CDR3 is TGCGCCAGCAGCTTGATTGGGGACAGAGATCAGCCCCAGCATTTT.

J is TRBJ1-5 and V is TRBV2, with TRBD1 matching over 10 bases. The CDR3 is 16 residues long. Germline CDR1 reads SNHLY; CDR2 reads FYNNEI. The V gene end was trimmed by 6 bases and the J gene end by 4 bases; junction bases not matched to a gene: 9. The CDR3 DNA reads TGTGCCAGCAGGGCTGATGGACAGGGGGGAAATCAGCCCCAGCATTTT. It yields the protein CASRADGQGGNQPQHF.

The chain links TRBV2 to TRBJ1-5; D is unresolved. The germline CDR1 and CDR2 sequences are SNHLY and FYNNEI. CDR3 length: 15 residues. V was clipped by 1 base and J by 7 bases, with 14 bases between them. Here the CDR3 DNA reads TGTGCCAGCAGTGAAGGGGCCCCGAGAGGGCAGCCCCAGCATTTT. This gives the protein CASSEGAPRGQPQHF.

The V and J genes are TRBV5-4 and TRBJ2-5, with D possibly TRBD2 on 7 matching bases. Germline CDR1 SGHNT, CDR2 YYREEE (reference sequence). This CDR3 contains 15 residues. The germline V and J ends were trimmed by 0 bases and 5 bases, with 14 bases remaining between them. The CDR3 spells CASSLGWGGEETQYF. CDR3 nucleotides: TGTGCCAGCAGCTTGGGGTGGGGGGGCGAGGAGACCCAGTACTTC.

The gene calls are TRBV7-8 and TRBJ1-5; tentative D call: TRBD1 (5 bases). This CDR3 spans 18 amino acids. In germline, CDR1 is SGHVS, CDR2 FQNEAQ. V was trimmed by 2 bases and J by 4 bases, leaving 21 bases between them. The CDR3 nucleotides are TGTGCCAGCAGCTTAACAGAGCAGGCAGGGTCGATTAATCAGCCCCAGCATTTT. Translation gives CASSLTEQAGSINQPQHF.

The chain is built from TRBV14 and TRBJ2-7; TRBD2 matches at 14 bases. The CDR3 is 15 residues long. Unmatched junction bases numbered 2, after V lost 2 bases and J lost 5 bases. CDR1 and CDR2 (germline): SGHDN, FVKESK. The CDR3 DNA follows: TGTGCCAGCAGCCAATTGACTAGCGGGGGGGACGAGCAGTACTTC. This encodes CASSQLTSGGDEQYF.

For the CDR3, the DNA is TGTGCCAGCGGGGCCAGCGGGGGGAGTAATGAGCAGTTCTTC. Translation: CASGASGGSNEQFF. The chain combines TRBV6-5 with TRBJ2-1; 9 bases match TRBD2. The CDR3 runs 14 residues. The germline CDR1 and CDR2 sequences are MNHEY and SVGAGI. Trimming removed 8 bases from V and 7 bases from J; junction bases left unmatched: 9.